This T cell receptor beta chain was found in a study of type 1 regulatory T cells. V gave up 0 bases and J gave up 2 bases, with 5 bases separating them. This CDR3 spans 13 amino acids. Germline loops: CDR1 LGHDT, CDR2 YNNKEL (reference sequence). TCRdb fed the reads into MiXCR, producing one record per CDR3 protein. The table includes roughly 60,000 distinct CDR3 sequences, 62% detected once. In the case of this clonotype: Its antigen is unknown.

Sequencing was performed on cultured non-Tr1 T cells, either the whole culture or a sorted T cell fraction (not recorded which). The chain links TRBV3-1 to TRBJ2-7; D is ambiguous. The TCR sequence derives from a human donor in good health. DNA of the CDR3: TGTGCCAGCAGCCAAGAAGTCCCCTACGAGCAGTACTTC. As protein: CASSQEVPYEQYF.